The next 17 T cell receptor beta chains were all read from a single sample in a study of blood T cell repertoires in COVID-19. Measured with immunoSEQ multiplex PCR; TCRdb has only the in-frame clones, and not every one. The table records 350,000 or so clones, around 87% of them present only once. Sequencing was carried out using peripheral blood. These TCRs come from a woman in her 30s with COVID-19, enrolled during active disease.

The genes are TRBV28 and TRBJ1-6; weak D call: TRBD1 (6 bases). The CDR3 spans 15 residues. Germline V CDR1 and CDR2: MDHEN, SYDVKM. Trimming stripped 7 bases from V and 8 bases from J, with 18 bases between. Here the CDR3 reads CASKGLGGGHSPLHF. The DNA for the CDR3 is TGTGCCAGCAAGGGGCTCGGGGGGGGGCATTCACCCCTCCACTTT.

The chain recombines TRBV27 with TRBJ1-1, with 9 bases matching TRBD1. The CDR3 runs 16 residues. With V trimmed by 4 bases and J by 4 bases, 10 bases remained unmatched. Germline-derived CDR1 and CDR2 are MNHEY and SMNVEV (reference sequence). CDR3 in amino acids: CASSYTSGTGSTEAFF. In DNA, the CDR3 is TGTGCCAGCAGTTACACCTCCGGGACAGGGTCCACTGAAGCTTTCTTT.

This clone was recorded a few times. The V call is TRBV7-3, the J call TRBJ2-6, with D maybe TRBD1 (6 bases). The CDR3 loop spans 18 amino acids. Per the germline V gene, CDR1 is SGHTA and CDR2 is FQGTGA. V gave up 5 bases and J gave up 1 base, with 18 bases separating them. The CDR3: CASSPHQGPPSGANVLTF. As DNA, the CDR3 is TGTGCCAGCAGCCCGCATCAGGGGCCGCCTTCTGGGGCCAACGTCCTGACTTTC. The variable domain in full, with the rest retrieved from reference TRBV7-3 and TRBJ2-6, is GAGVSQTPSNKVTEKGKYVELRCDPISGHTALYWYRQSLGQGPEFLIYFQGTGAADDSGLPNDRFFAVRPEGSVSTLKIQRTERGDSAVYLCASSPHQGPPSGANVLTFGAGSRLTVL.

The J gene is TRBJ2-5, the V gene TRBV11-2; TRBD1 aligns across 8 bases. This CDR3 is 18 amino acids long. CDR1 is SGHAT and CDR2 is FQNNGV in the germline V gene. V was pared by 5 bases and J by 4 bases, with 18 bases of the junction left unmatched. The CDR3 region is CASSPSGQGPRGGETQYF. CDR3 nucleotides: TGTGCCAGCAGCCCCAGCGGACAGGGTCCCCGGGGAGGAGAGACCCAGTACTTC.

For the CDR3, the DNA is TGTGCCAGCAGTTCGGCAGGGCACTATAATTCACCCCTCCACTTT. Its translation is CASSSAGHYNSPLHF. This chain connects TRBV6-5 to TRBJ1-6, with a possible D match to TRBD1 (5 bases). Looked up from germline, CDR1 is MNHEY and CDR2 is SVGAGI. V was trimmed by 4 bases and J by 3 bases, leaving 10 bases between them. This CDR3 spans 15 amino acids.

The chain employs TRBV15 and TRBJ1-2; D unresolved. The germline gives CDR1 LNHNV, CDR2 YYDKDF (reference sequence). The V end was cut by 6 bases, the J end by 5 bases, with 10 bases between. CDR3 size: 12 residues. CDR3 amino acids: CATSGSEYGYTF. The CDR3, as DNA: TGTGCCACCAGTGGGAGTGAGTATGGCTACACCTTC.

This chain connects TRBV24-1 to TRBJ2-1; D possibly corresponds to TRBD2 (6 bases). The germline V and J ends were trimmed by 12 bases and 0 bases, with 17 bases remaining between them. The CDR3 contains 15 residues. Germline V gives CDR1 KGHDR, CDR2 SFDVKD. In DNA form, the CDR3 reads TGTGCCTCCGGGTTTGGGGGGAGCTCCTACAATGAGCAGTTCTTC. Its protein product is CASGFGGSSYNEQFF.

The chain is built from TRBV7-3 and TRBJ2-2; TRBD2 matches at 8 bases. The length of the CDR3 is 15 residues. V shed 1 base and J 7 bases; nucleotides not matched to a gene: 5. The germline gives CDR1 SGHTA, CDR2 FQGTGA. The CDR3 nucleotides read TGTGCCAGCAGCTTAAACGGGAGGGCCTTCGGGGAGCTGTTTTTT. Encoded protein: CASSLNGRAFGELFF.

The J gene is TRBJ1-5, the V gene TRBV28; D may be TRBD1 (5 bases). V was clipped by 2 bases and J by 8 bases, with 7 bases between them. The CDR3 extends over 12 amino acids. Germline V gene data show CDR1 as MDHEN and CDR2 as SYDVKM. CDR3 in DNA: TGTGCCAGCAGTTTAGTCAGGGAGCCCCAGCATTTT. Its protein is CASSLVREPQHF.

The chain links TRBV12-5 to TRBJ2-3, with TRBD2 identical over 10 bases. The CDR3 has 15 residues. From germline, CDR1 is LGHNT and CDR2 FRNRAP. The V segment lost 2 bases and the J segment 6 bases; nucleotides outside the gene matches: 5. The CDR3 protein is CASGLLAGASDTQYF. The CDR3, as DNA: TGTGCTAGTGGTTTGCTAGCGGGAGCATCGGATACGCAGTATTTT.

The chain has TRBV7-2 and TRBJ1-4, with TRBD1 matching 9 bases. This CDR3 is built from 14 residues. Germline V gives CDR1 SGHTA, CDR2 FQGNSA. The V gene end was trimmed by 1 base and the J gene end by 10 bases; junction bases not matched to a gene: 4. This CDR3 reads CASSLETGGRKLFF. CDR3 DNA: TGTGCCAGCAGCTTAGAGACAGGGGGTAGAAAACTGTTTTTT.

The chain uses TRBV9 and TRBJ2-1; D might be TRBD2 (6 bases). The V gene's germline CDR1 is SGDLS and CDR2 YYNGEE. This CDR3 contains 16 residues. Trimming cost V 0 bases and J 4 bases, with 14 bases left between them. CDR3 sequence: CASSVGSTSRYNEQFF. The DNA for the CDR3 is TGTGCCAGCAGCGTAGGCTCCACTAGCCGTTACAATGAGCAGTTCTTC.

The chain couples TRBV2 to TRBJ2-3; weak D call: TRBD2 (5 bases). CDR1 SNHLY and CDR2 FYNNEI come from the germline V gene. The V end lost 9 bases, the J end lost 4 bases, and 11 bases lay between the germline ends. The CDR3 loop spans 12 amino acids. The CDR3 DNA follows: TGTGCCAGAAGGGCCGGGGCAGATACGCAGTATTTT. It is translated as CARRAGADTQYF. Using reference TRBV2 and TRBJ2-3 for the parts outside the CDR3, the full variable domain is EPEVTQTPSHQVTQMGQEVILRCVPISNHLYFYWYRQILGQKVEFLVSFYNNEISEKSEIFDDQFSVERPDGSNFTLKIRSTKLEDSAMYFCARRAGADTQYFGPGTRLTVL.

The chain joins TRBV9 to TRBJ2-3, with D tentatively TRBD1 (5 bases). Per the germline V gene, CDR1 is SGDLS and CDR2 is YYNGEE. CDR3 length: 13 residues. Trimming took off 2 bases at V and 2 bases at J, with 6 bases between the two ends. The CDR3 is CASSVDTTDTQYF. CDR3 coding DNA: TGTGCCAGCAGCGTGGACACCACAGATACGCAGTATTTT.

This chain connects TRBV5-6 to TRBJ2-2; perhaps TRBD1 as D (5 bases). Germline lookup yields CDR1 SGHDT and CDR2 YYEEEE. Trimming stripped 4 bases from V and 4 bases from J, with 14 bases between. CDR3 length equals 15 residues. CDR3 DNA: TGTGCCAGCAGCCCTCAACTCGACAGCACCGGGGAGCTGTTTTTT. Its protein product is CASSPQLDSTGELFF. Variable domain in full (rest from reference TRBV5-6 and TRBJ2-2): DAGVTQSPTHLIKTRGQQVTLRCSPKSGHDTVSWYQQALGQGPQFIFQYYEEEERQRGNFPDRFSGHQFPNYSSELNVNALLLGDSALYLCASSPQLDSTGELFFGEGSRLTVL.

The rearrangement joins TRBV23-1 to TRBJ2-1; D is uncertain. TRBV23-1 is identified as an open reading frame with a role that is uncertain. CDR3 length: 15 amino acids. Deletions cut 1 base from V and 5 bases from J, with 12 bases between. CDR3 DNA: TGCGCCAGCAGTCAATGCGGTGGTGGCCACAATGAGCAGTTCTTC. This encodes CASSQCGGGHNEQFF.

This chain connects TRBV28 to TRBJ2-5, with D possibly TRBD1 on 6 matching bases. Germline assignment: CDR1 MDHEN and CDR2 SYDVKM. Trimming pared 7 bases from V and 4 bases from J, leaving 19 bases between. There are 15 residues in the CDR3. The CDR3 here is CASTKLGGDSETQYF. The CDR3 DNA follows: TGTGCCAGCACCAAATTAGGGGGAGACTCAGAGACCCAGTACTTC.